Below are 18 T cell receptor beta chains sequenced from a single sample in a study of T cells in Graves' hyperthyroidism and ophthalmopathy. Amplification of TCR beta CDR3 regions was performed using RNA transcripts as template. The primer set for the first-round RT-PCR of the TCR CDR3 was HTBI. TCRdb passed the multiplex PCR reads through MiXCR, listing each CDR3 protein once. The sample records approximately 100,000 distinct CDR3 sequences, about 37% being singletons. Sequenced sample: peripheral blood or thyroid tissue (not recorded which). These receptors originate from a woman in her 30s with Graves' hyperthyroidism.

Many counts were recorded for this clonotype. This sequence joins TRBV7-9 and TRBJ1-4; 9 bases map to TRBD1. Germline CDR1 and CDR2: SEHNR and FQNEAQ (reference sequence). The CDR3 runs to 14 residues. With V trimmed by 5 bases and J by 8 bases, 6 bases remained unmatched. The CDR3 DNA reads TGTGCCAGCAGCCTACAGGGGGCAATAGAAAAACTGTTTTTT. It encodes CASSLQGAIEKLFF. The whole variable domain, filled in from reference TRBV7-9 and TRBJ1-4, reads DTGVSQNPRHKITKRGQNVTFRCDPISEHNRLYWYRQTLGQGPEFLTYFQNEAQLEKSRLLSDRFSAERPKGSFSTLEIQRTEQGDSAMYLCASSLQGAIEKLFFGSGTQLSVL.

This clonotype was seen many times. This sequence joins TRBV15 and TRBJ1-6; D perhaps matches TRBD1 (6 bases). CDR3 size: 15 residues. Trimming left V 1 base short and J 7 bases short, with 11 bases between. Germline V gives CDR1 LNHNV, CDR2 YYDKDF (reference sequence). In DNA, the CDR3 is TGTGCCACCAGCAGAGTCGGGGGCAGGAATTCACCCCTCCACTTT. It codes for CATSRVGGRNSPLHF.

Of note for this clonotype: At one of its ends the junction is not consistent with the germline gene, which may arise from a read error. The chain couples TRBV29-1 to TRBJ2-6; D unclear. Germline CDR1 SQVTM, CDR2 ANQGSEA. This CDR3 is built from 14 residues. CDR3 DNA: TGCAGCGTTCTGGGAAGAGATGGGATGAACACTGAAGCTTTC. As protein: CSVLGRDGMNTEAF.

Many counts were recorded for this clonotype. This sequence joins TRBV6-5 and TRBJ1-2; TRBD1 aligns across 8 bases. Germline CDR1 MNHEY, CDR2 SVGAGI. This CDR3 has 16 residues. V trimming: 2 bases; J trimming: 4 bases; junction bases outside the gene matches: 9. The CDR3 spells CASSYTPGGTGYGYTF. The DNA of the CDR3 is TGTGCCAGCAGTTACACCCCGGGGGGGACAGGCTATGGCTACACCTTC.

V is TRBV9 and J is TRBJ1-6; D call uncertain. Deletions cut 0 bases from V and 10 bases from J, with 17 bases between. This CDR3 contains 16 residues. In germline, CDR1 is SGDLS, CDR2 YYNGEE. In DNA form, the CDR3 reads TGTGCCAGCAGCGTAGGGGGTGGAGGTCCGTGGTCACCCCTCCACTTT. This gives the protein CASSVGGGGPWSPLHF.

This clonotype was recorded at least ten times. The rearrangement links TRBV7-6 to TRBJ1-5; D remains ambiguous. Germline CDR1 and CDR2: SGHVS and FNYEAQ. The V end lost 0 bases, the J end lost 4 bases, and 7 bases lay between the germline ends. The CDR3 is 14 amino acids. Here the CDR3 DNA reads TGTGCCAGCAGCTTAGCCCCGGGAAATCAGCCCCAGCATTTT. It specifies CASSLAPGNQPQHF.

This clonotype was seen repeatedly, ten times or more. The rearrangement links TRBV2 to TRBJ2-3; the match to TRBD2 covers 12 bases. The germline CDR1 and CDR2 sequences are SNHLY and FYNNEI. This CDR3 comprises 15 residues. V lost 4 bases, J lost 5 bases, and 4 bases stayed unmatched. CDR3 coding DNA: TGTGCCAGCAGTGCCCTAGCGGGAGGGCGAGATACGCAGTATTTT. This encodes CASSALAGGRDTQYF. Full variable domain (remainder filled in from reference TRBV2 and TRBJ2-3): EPEVTQTPSHQVTQMGQEVILRCVPISNHLYFYWYRQILGQKVEFLVSFYNNEISEKSEIFDDQFSVERPDGSNFTLKIRSTKLEDSAMYFCASSALAGGRDTQYFGPGTRLTVL.

This clonotype was found many times. This chain links TRBV30 with TRBJ2-5; D is possibly TRBD1 (6 bases). Germline assignment: CDR1 GTSNPN and CDR2 SVGIG (reference sequence). The CDR3 has 13 residues. The germline V and J ends were trimmed by 1 base and 4 bases, with 10 bases remaining between them. In nucleotides, the CDR3 is TGTGCCTGGAGTGGTGTAGGGGGAGAGACCCAGTACTTC. Protein: CAWSGVGGETQYF.

This clonotype has ten or more counts. The gene calls are TRBV28 and TRBJ2-7, with D perhaps TRBD1 (6 bases). This CDR3 is built from 15 residues. V lost 6 bases, J lost 2 bases, and 17 bases lay in between. Germline V gene sequence: CDR1 MDHEN, CDR2 SYDVKM. As DNA, the CDR3 is TGTGCCAGCAGCCGCCCCACGACAGGAACCTACGAGCAGTACTTC. This sequence encodes CASSRPTTGTYEQYF.

In this sample, this clonotype turned up many times. This chain joins TRBV3-1 and TRBJ1-1; D is uncertain. Trimming left V 4 bases short and J 4 bases short, with 13 bases between. CDR1 and CDR2 (germline): LGHDT, YNNKEL (reference sequence). The CDR3 loop spans 14 amino acids. CDR3 protein: CASSPPGISTEAFF. DNA for the CDR3: TGTGCCAGCAGCCCCCCCGGGATCAGCACTGAAGCTTTCTTT. The full variable domain, rest sourced from reference TRBV3-1 and TRBJ1-1, is DTAVSQTPKYLVTQMGNDKSIKCEQNLGHDTMYWYKQDSKKFLKIMFSYNNKELIINETVPNRFSPKSPDKAHLNLHINSLELGDSAVYFCASSPPGISTEAFFGQGTRLTVV.

In its sample, this clonotype was seen many times. The CDR3: CASHDIVSSYNSPLHF. CDR3 in DNA: TGTGCCAGCCATGACATCGTTAGCTCCTATAATTCACCCCTCCACTTT. The chain recombines TRBV28 with TRBJ1-6; D unclear. The V end was cut by 8 bases, the J end by 0 bases, with 14 bases between. Germline-derived CDR1 and CDR2 are MDHEN and SYDVKM. The CDR3 runs to 16 residues.

At least ten counts were recorded for this clonotype. The CDR3 DNA is TGTGCCAGCAGTGAAACTAGTGAGGGGACCCAGTACTTC. Translating it yields CASSETSEGTQYF. The V gene is TRBV25-1, the J gene TRBJ2-5, with a tentative D call TRBD2 (5 bases). Trimming left V 2 bases short and J 7 bases short, with 11 bases between. Germline V gives CDR1 MGHDK, CDR2 SYGVNS. The CDR3 length is 13 residues.

This clonotype was recorded many times. CDR3: CASSLNPESPLHF. Written as DNA, the CDR3 is TGTGCCAGCAGTTTAAATCCGGAGTCACCCCTCCACTTT. The V call is TRBV12-3 or TRBV12-4, the J call TRBJ1-6; D uncertain. The CDR3 is made up of 13 amino acids. The V and J ends lost 2 bases and 10 bases respectively, with 9 bases between them.

The chain employs TRBV12-3 or TRBV12-4 and TRBJ2-7; TRBD2 matches 7 bases. The trim removed 8 bases at V and 0 bases at J, leaving 4 bases unmatched. The CDR3 loop spans 13 amino acids. Here the CDR3 reads CASPRGSSYEQYF. In nucleotides, the CDR3 is TGTGCCAGCCCCCGCGGGAGCTCCTACGAGCAGTACTTC.

The chain employs TRBV7-9 and TRBJ1-4, with 11 bases that match TRBD1. In germline, CDR1 is SEHNR, CDR2 FQNEAQ (reference sequence). V lost 5 bases to trimming and J lost 4 bases; unmatched junction nucleotides: 3. The CDR3 length is 15 residues. The CDR3 here is CASSAGTGGNEKLFF. The CDR3 DNA is TGTGCCAGCAGCGCCGGGACAGGGGGTAATGAAAAACTGTTTTTT.

This clonotype has only a few counts. V gene TRBV6-5 combines with J gene TRBJ2-7, with 13 bases aligning to TRBD2. Per germline, CDR1 MNHEY and CDR2 SVGAGI. The CDR3 is 19 amino acids. The V and J ends lost 4 bases and 1 base, in that order; junction bases with no gene match: 13. The CDR3 DNA reads as TGTGCCAGCAGTTTTGCACTAGCGGGAGGGCCTTGGGGGTCCTACGAGCAGTACTTC. Translating it yields CASSFALAGGPWGSYEQYF.

This clonotype was seen ten or more times. This rearrangement joins TRBV27 to TRBJ1-6; D possibly corresponds to TRBD1 (6 bases). The germline V gene encodes CDR1 MNHEY and CDR2 SMNVEV (reference sequence). The CDR3 is made up of 16 amino acids. V was pared by 2 bases and J by 3 bases, with 11 bases between. The CDR3 loop is CASSLVQGNYNSPLHF. The CDR3 DNA reads TGTGCCAGCAGTTTAGTCCAGGGGAACTATAATTCACCCCTCCACTTT.

V gene TRBV10-3 combines with J gene TRBJ2-7, with 12 bases fitting TRBD1. V shed 0 bases, J shed 5 bases, and the junction held 2 bases outside the gene matches. The CDR3 covers 15 residues. Per the germline V gene, CDR1 is ENHRY and CDR2 is SYGVKD. The CDR3, as DNA: TGTGCCATCAGTGAGTCGGGACAGGGGGCGGACGAGCAGTACTTC. It encodes CAISESGQGADEQYF.